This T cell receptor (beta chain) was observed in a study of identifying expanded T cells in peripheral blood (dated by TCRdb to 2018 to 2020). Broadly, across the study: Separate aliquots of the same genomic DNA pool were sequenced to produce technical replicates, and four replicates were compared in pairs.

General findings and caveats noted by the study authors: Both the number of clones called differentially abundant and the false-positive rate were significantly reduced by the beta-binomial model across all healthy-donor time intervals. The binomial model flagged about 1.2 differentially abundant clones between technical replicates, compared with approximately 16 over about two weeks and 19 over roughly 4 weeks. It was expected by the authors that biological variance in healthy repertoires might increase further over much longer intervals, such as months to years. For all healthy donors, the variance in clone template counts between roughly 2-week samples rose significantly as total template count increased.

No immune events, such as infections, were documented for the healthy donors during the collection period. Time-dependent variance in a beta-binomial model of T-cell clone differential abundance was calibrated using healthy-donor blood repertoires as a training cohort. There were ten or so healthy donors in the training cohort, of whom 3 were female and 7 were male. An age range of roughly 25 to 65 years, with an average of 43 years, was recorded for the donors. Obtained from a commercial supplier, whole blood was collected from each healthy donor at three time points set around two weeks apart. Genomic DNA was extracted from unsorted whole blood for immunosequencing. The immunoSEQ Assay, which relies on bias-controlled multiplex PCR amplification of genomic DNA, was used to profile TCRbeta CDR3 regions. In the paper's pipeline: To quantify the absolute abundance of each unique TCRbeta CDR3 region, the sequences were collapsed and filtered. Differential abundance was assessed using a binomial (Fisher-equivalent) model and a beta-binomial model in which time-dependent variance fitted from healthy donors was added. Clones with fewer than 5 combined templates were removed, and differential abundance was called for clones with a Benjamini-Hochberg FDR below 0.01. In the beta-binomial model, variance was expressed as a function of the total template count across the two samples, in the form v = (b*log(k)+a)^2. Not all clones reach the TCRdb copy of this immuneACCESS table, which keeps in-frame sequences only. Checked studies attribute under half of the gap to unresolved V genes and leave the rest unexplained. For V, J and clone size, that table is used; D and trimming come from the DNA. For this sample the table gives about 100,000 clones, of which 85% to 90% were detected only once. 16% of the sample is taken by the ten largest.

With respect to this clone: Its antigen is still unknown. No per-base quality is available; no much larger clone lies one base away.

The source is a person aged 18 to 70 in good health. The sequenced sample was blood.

The sequenced DNA: TGTGCCAGCAGCTTAGAAGCGACCGGTGGCTACACCTTC. It translates to CASSLEATGGYTF. The rearrangement combines TRBV7-2 with TRBJ1-2, with the D gene call left open. In the germline V gene, CDR1 corresponds to SGHTA and CDR2 to FQGNSA. The CDR3, cysteine through phenylalanine, is 13 amino acids long. Only the CDR3 region is kept as DNA, spanning 39 bases read in frame from base 1. V gives up 1 base and J gives up 7 bases, and the segment between their germline ends measures 10 bases.